The entry that follows covers one TCR beta chain sequence. Authors' processing steps: Nucleated cell number was recorded as an estimate derived from reference gene primer amplification. Generated by immunoSEQ multiplex PCR, the TCRdb table keeps only in-frame clones and is missing some. That table gives V, J and clone size, and the DNA gave D and trimming. Of fewer than 35,000 clones in the sample, around 85% were seen once. The data derive from a study of blood T cell repertoires in COVID-19. Across the study: In each case, the material was cDNA or gDNA derived from T cells, B-cell-depleted T cells, or PBMCs.

CDR3 length: 13 amino acids. With 5 bases removed from V and 4 bases from J, the gap between germline ends came to 11 bases. Germline V CDR1 and CDR2: MNHEY, SVGEGT. The receptor was derived from an older man with active COVID-19. Sequencing was carried out using peripheral blood. The chain carries TRBV6-2 or TRBV6-3 and TRBJ1-1; tentative D call: TRBD1 (5 bases). CDR3 DNA: TGTGCCAGCAGTAACGTCGGGGGCACTGAAGCTTTCTTT. Protein sequence: CASSNVGGTEAFF.